The sequence of this T cell receptor beta chain was determined in a study of blood T cell repertoires in COVID-19. The data were produced by immunoSEQ multiplex PCR, yet TCRdb's version contains in-frame clones alone and is incomplete. Here the sample spans more than 200,000 clones, around 83% being singletons. V was clipped by 4 bases and J by 5 bases, with 17 bases between them. CDR3 length equals 14 residues. Per the germline V gene, CDR1 is GTSNPN and CDR2 is SVGIG (reference sequence). The genes are TRBV30 and TRBJ1-1; TRBD1 might be the D (6 bases). The sequencing sample was made of peripheral blood. The clonotype originates from a woman aged 45-65 years with acute or convalescent COVID-19. For the CDR3, the DNA is TGTGCCTGGACCCGACCAGGGGAAGGGACTGAAGCTTTCTTT. Its protein product is CAWTRPGEGTEAFF.